The source of this TCR beta chain is a study of shared clonotypes between healthy human individuals. General study results and limits: The authors sampled blood alone, and tissue repertoires likely differ.

Note on this clone: What it binds is not known.

There were no recent acute infections or vaccinations among the donors, who were healthy HIV-negative adults. Execution of the assay was at deep level. The table came from immunoSEQ multiplex PCR; TCRdb's copy has only in-frame clones and leaves some out. This table holds about 460,000 clones, 77% found once. The sample comprised PBMCs. The receptor's source is a woman between 40 and 55 years old in good health. Some clones in this sample may be carry-over from other donors' samples.

CDR3 DNA sequence: TGTGCCAGCAGCTCCTTTGGGGGGGCATATGAGCAGTTCTTC. Translated, it gives CASSSFGGAYEQFF. This sequence joins TRBV13 and TRBJ2-1, with a weak D call TRBD2 (7 bases). Germline CDR1 PRHDT, CDR2 FYEKMQ (reference sequence). The CDR3 extends over 14 amino acids. V lost 4 bases, J lost 8 bases, and 15 bases lay in between.